The rows below give T cell receptor beta chains drawn from one sample of a study of CD8+CD57+ T cells in acquired aplastic anemia. TCRdb redid the calling of the reads with MiXCR, one entry per CDR3 protein. Counted here are fewer than 200,000 distinct CDR3 sequences, 48% occurring once; the ten biggest clones make up under 2%. Sequencing used sorted CD4+, CD8+, or CD8+CD57+ T cells (not recorded which) from PBMCs. These receptor sequences come from a human donor with aplastic anemia. Both conserved end residues are part of each CDR3. D genes are given only for firm matches. Size is omitted from some rows. Given values are once, few, many or a class for expanded clones.

abundance	j_gene	d_gene	v_gene	CDR3nt	CDR3aa
NA	TRBJ2-7	TRBD2	TRBV5-8	TGTGCCAGCAGCTTGACTAGCTGGGGAGGGGACGAGCAGTACTTC	CASSLTSWGGDEQYF
few	TRBJ1-2	NA	TRBV24-1	TGTGCCACCAGTGATCAACCTCAGGGCAATGGCTACACCTTC	CATSDQPQGNGYTF
many	TRBJ2-3	NA	TRBV18	TGTGCCAGCTCACCACCCAGCAGGGTGGGAGATACGCAGTATTTT	CASSPPSRVGDTQYF
few	TRBJ1-1	NA	TRBV6-5	TGTGCCAGCAGTTTTGCAGCGAACACTGAAGCTTTCTTT	CASSFAANTEAFF
NA	TRBJ2-3	NA	TRBV11-3	TGTGCCAGCAGCTTAGATCGGCGCACAGATACGCAGTATTTT	CASSLDRRTDTQYF
few	TRBJ2-2	NA	TRBV27	TGTGCCAGCAGTAACATTGCCGGGGAGCTGTTTTTT	CASSNIAGELFF
many	TRBJ2-2	NA	TRBV5-1	TGCGCCAGCAGCCTTGGGGGGACGAGGATTACCGGGGAGCTGTTTTTT	CASSLGGTRITGELFF
NA	TRBJ1-5	NA	TRBV27	TGTGCCAGCAGGCTACATGGGGGGACTCAGCCCCAGCATTTT	CASRLHGGTQPQHF
many	TRBJ1-5	TRBD1	TRBV10-3	TGTGCCATCAATGACAGGGGGCATCAGCCCCAGCATTTT	CAINDRGHQPQHF
few	TRBJ2-3	NA	TRBV7-2	TGTGCCAGCACTGGGAGCGGTGGGGATACGCAGTATTTT	CASTGSGGDTQYF
many	TRBJ1-1	NA	TRBV20-1	TGCAGTGCTAGAGACGACCCTGAAGCTTTCTTT	CSARDDPEAFF
NA	TRBJ1-2	TRBD1	TRBV29-1	TGCAGCGTTGAGGGACAGGGGAAGGGCTACACCTTC	CSVEGQGKGYTF